These T cell receptor beta chains were read from a single sample in a study of T cell repertoires in ileal Crohn's disease. Assay used: immunoSEQ multiplex PCR; TCRdb lists only in-frame clones, some missing. The sample records 2,000 to 2,500 clones, around 93% being singletons. Sequencing was done on a sample of ileal tissue. These receptors were taken from an adult with Crohn's disease. CDR3s include the opening cysteine and the closing phenylalanine or tryptophan. The D gene is left open where the match is weak. Clone size is shown for a subset of rows, as once, few, many or a class of expanded clone.

v_gene	len	abundance	j_gene	d_gene	CDR3aa
TRBV5-5	16	once	TRBJ1-4	-	CASSFTGEGRNEKLFF
TRBV7-4	19	-	TRBJ1-5	TRBD1	CASSLVTTGWDTGNQPQHF
TRBV7-9	14	-	TRBJ2-7	-	CASSSPTGNYEQYF
TRBV15	14	-	TRBJ1-1	-	CATSREPKGTEAFF
TRBV7-2	12	-	TRBJ2-4	-	CASSLPPSIQYF
TRBV29-1	13	-	TRBJ1-1	-	CSGWGEMNTEAFF
TRBV2	14	-	TRBJ2-2	TRBD2	CASGGTSGVGELFF
TRBV12-2	15	-	TRBJ1-2	-	CASPGRATALYGYTF
TRBV9	13	once	TRBJ1-2	-	CASSVGPRYGYTF
TRBV7-9	15	-	TRBJ2-1	-	CASSLIQGYYNEQFF
TRBV28	13	-	TRBJ1-2	-	CASSVAGGAGYTF
TRBV29-1	14	-	TRBJ1-1	-	CSVEDRARKGEAFF
TRBV28	13	once	TRBJ2-5	-	CASRIGQLETQYF
TRBV7-2	13	-	TRBJ1-1	-	CASSRDMNTEAFF
TRBV7-3	16	-	TRBJ1-1	TRBD1	CASSPQRVQGDTEAFF
TRBV5-1	12	-	TRBJ2-3	-	CASSLNRDTQYF
TRBV7-6	15	-	TRBJ1-1	TRBD1	CASSLTTGGNTEAFF
TRBV4-2	15	-	TRBJ2-7	TRBD1	CASSQVWGQNYEQYF
TRBV4-2	16	once	TRBJ2-5	-	CASSQVNGGLEETQYF
TRBV7-3	16	-	TRBJ2-3	TRBD2	CASSLSPAGGQDTQYF
TRBV5-1	17	-	TRBJ2-6	TRBD1	CASSRQGPQSGANVLTF
TRBV16	13	-	TRBJ2-7	-	CASSQTRESEQYF
TRBV5-6	13	-	TRBJ2-7	-	CASSLEPGYEQYF
TRBV7-2	14	-	TRBJ1-2	TRBD1	CASRTGGQDYGYTF
TRBV5-1	15	-	TRBJ2-2	TRBD2	CASSLSGANTGELFF
TRBV4-1	16	-	TRBJ2-1	TRBD2	CASSRKAGGSYNEQFF